These T cell receptor beta chains were read from a single sample in a study of blood T cell repertoires in COVID-19. The repertoire was sequenced with immunoSEQ multiplex PCR; TCRdb's copy has only in-frame clones and lacks some. The sample contains 250,000 or so clones, 88% of which appear only once. Input material: peripheral blood. The receptor set was obtained from a woman aged 25 to 39 with acute or convalescent COVID-19. Both conserved end residues are part of each CDR3. Fields, in order: D gene, V gene, clone size, J gene, CDR3 DNA, CDR3 protein. D genes are given only for firm matches. A clone size is listed for some rows: how often the clone was seen (once, few, many), or a class if it is expanded.

TRBD1,TRBV11-2,.,TRBJ1-4,TGTGCCAGCAGCTATGTAACCGGGACAGGGGCAACTAATGAAAAACTGTTTTTT,CASSYVTGTGATNEKLFF
.,TRBV12-5,.,TRBJ1-2,TGTGCTAGTGGTTTGGCGACAATAAATGGCTACACCTTC,CASGLATINGYTF
TRBD1,TRBV5-6,.,TRBJ2-7,TGTGCCAGCCGGGACAGGGGATCCTACGAGCAGTACTTC,CASRDRGSYEQYF
TRBD1,TRBV5-1,.,TRBJ2-5,TGCGCCAGCAGCTACCTGGGCAGGGGGCAAGAGACCCAGTACTTC,CASSYLGRGQETQYF
TRBD1,TRBV6-6,once,TRBJ1-4,TGTGCCAGCAGTTACTCCGGGACAGGGTTCGGACTGTTTTTT,CASSYSGTGFGLFF
TRBD2,TRBV24-1,.,TRBJ2-1,TGTGCCACCAGTGATCCTAGCGGGGGCCTTTACAATGAGCAGTTCTTC,CATSDPSGGLYNEQFF
.,TRBV2,.,TRBJ1-5,TGTGCCTCGGGGGGCCAGGGACACAATCAGCCCCAGCATTTT,CASGGQGHNQPQHF
.,TRBV9,.,TRBJ1-5,TGTGCCAGCAGCGTGGTCCCCCCGCAGGGGATAGTTAGCAATCAGCCCCAGCATTTT,CASSVVPPQGIVSNQPQHF
.,TRBV7-9,.,TRBJ2-5,TGTGCCAGCAGCGCGGCGCTGGGAGTCCAAGAGACCCAGTACTTC,CASSAALGVQETQYF
TRBD1,TRBV27,.,TRBJ2-1,TGTGCCAGCAGCAAGGACAGGGGGCTTTCCTACAATGAGCAGTTCTTC,CASSKDRGLSYNEQFF
.,TRBV12-3/TRBV12-4,.,TRBJ1-6,TGTGCCAGCAGCCCCAGAAATTCACCCCTCCACTTT,CASSPRNSPLHF
TRBD1,TRBV4-1,.,TRBJ1-2,TGCGCCAGCAGCCAAGATGCCGCCGGGACAGGGATTGGTGGCTACACCTTC,CASSQDAAGTGIGGYTF
.,TRBV5-6,.,TRBJ1-1,TGTGCCAGCAGCTTGGCCCCGGCGGGAGCTTTCTTT,CASSLAPAGAFF